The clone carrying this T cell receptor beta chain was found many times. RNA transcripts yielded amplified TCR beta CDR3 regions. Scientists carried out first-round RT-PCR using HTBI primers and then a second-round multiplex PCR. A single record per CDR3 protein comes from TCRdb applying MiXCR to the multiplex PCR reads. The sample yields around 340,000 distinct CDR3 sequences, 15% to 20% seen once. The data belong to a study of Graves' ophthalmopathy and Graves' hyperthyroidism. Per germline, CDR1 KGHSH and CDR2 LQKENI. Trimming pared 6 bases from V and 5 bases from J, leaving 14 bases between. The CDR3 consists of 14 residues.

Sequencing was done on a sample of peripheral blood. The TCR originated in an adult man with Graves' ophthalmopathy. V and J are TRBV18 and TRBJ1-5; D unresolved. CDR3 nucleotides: TGTGCCAGCTCTGCCCAGAGCCAGGATCAGCCCCAGCATTTT. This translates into CASSAQSQDQPQHF.